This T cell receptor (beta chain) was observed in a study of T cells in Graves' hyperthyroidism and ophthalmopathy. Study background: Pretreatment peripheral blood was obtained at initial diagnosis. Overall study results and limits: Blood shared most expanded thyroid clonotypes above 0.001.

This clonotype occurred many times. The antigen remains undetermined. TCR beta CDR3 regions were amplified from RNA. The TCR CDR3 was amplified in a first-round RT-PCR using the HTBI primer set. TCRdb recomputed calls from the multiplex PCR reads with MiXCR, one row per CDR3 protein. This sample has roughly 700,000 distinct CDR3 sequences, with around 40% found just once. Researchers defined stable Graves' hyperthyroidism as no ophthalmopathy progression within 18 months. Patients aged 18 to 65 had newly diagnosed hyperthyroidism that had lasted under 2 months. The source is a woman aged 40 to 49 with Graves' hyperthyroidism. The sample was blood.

CDR3 bases: TGTGCCAGCAGCTTAGTTTTCTCCTACGAGCAGTACTTC. Its protein product is CASSLVFSYEQYF. The chain recombines TRBV7-2 with TRBJ2-7; no clear D gene. Germline CDR1 SGHTA, CDR2 FQGNSA. Trimming took 1 base from V and 0 from J, leaving 4 bases between them. This CDR3 spans 13 amino acids.